These 2 T cell receptor beta chains were all obtained from the same sample, sequenced in a study of CD8+ T cells in alopecia areata. After isolation, RNA underwent reverse transcription to generate cDNA as the sequencing template. Measured with immunoSEQ multiplex PCR; TCRdb has only the in-frame clones, and not every one. The sample holds roughly 65,000 clones, about 45% seen once. Sequencing was performed on CD8+ T cells sorted from blood, taken at week 0. Receptors originate from a human donor with alopecia areata.

This chain connects TRBV29-1 to TRBJ2-1; D is uncertain. Trimming stripped 3 bases from V and 2 bases from J, with 14 bases between. CDR3 length: 15 amino acids. The germline V gene has CDR1 SQVTM and CDR2 ANQGSEA. CDR3 protein: CSVETTRSPYNEQFF. CDR3 bases: TGCAGCGTTGAGACGACCCGTAGCCCCTACAATGAGCAGTTCTTC.

The chain joins TRBV29-1 to TRBJ2-7; TRBD2 is a possible D gene (5 bases). Trimming removed 4 bases from V and 2 bases from J, with 12 bases in between. The CDR3 consists of 13 residues. Germline V lookup: CDR1 SQVTM, CDR2 ANQGSEA. This chain's CDR3 is CSVVSGYPYEQYF. The CDR3 DNA follows: TGCAGCGTTGTATCGGGATACCCCTACGAGCAGTACTTC.